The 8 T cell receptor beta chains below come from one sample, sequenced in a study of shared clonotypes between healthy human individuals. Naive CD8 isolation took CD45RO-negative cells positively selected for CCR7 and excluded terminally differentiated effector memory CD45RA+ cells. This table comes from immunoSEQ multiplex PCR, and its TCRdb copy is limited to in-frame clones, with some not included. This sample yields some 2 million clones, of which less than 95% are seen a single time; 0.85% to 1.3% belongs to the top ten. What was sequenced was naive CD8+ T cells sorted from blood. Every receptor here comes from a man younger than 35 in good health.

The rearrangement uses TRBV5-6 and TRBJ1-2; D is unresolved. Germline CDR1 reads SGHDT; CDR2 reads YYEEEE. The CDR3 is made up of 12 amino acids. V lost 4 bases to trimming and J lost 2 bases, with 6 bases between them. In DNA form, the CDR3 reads TGTGCCAGCAGCGAACAGAACTATGGCTACACCTTC. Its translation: CASSEQNYGYTF.

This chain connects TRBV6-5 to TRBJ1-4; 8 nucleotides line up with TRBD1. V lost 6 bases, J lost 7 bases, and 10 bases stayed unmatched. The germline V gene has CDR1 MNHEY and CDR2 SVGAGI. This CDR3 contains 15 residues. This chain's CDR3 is CASRNLNRGIEKLFF. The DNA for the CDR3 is TGTGCCAGCAGAAACTTGAACAGGGGGATTGAAAAACTGTTTTTT.

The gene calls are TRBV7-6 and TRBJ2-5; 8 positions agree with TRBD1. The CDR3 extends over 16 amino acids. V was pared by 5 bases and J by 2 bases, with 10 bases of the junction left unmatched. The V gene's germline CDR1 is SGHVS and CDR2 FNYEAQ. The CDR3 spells CASSHTGTGKQETQYF. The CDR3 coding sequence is TGTGCCAGCAGCCATACCGGGACAGGCAAGCAAGAGACCCAGTACTTC.

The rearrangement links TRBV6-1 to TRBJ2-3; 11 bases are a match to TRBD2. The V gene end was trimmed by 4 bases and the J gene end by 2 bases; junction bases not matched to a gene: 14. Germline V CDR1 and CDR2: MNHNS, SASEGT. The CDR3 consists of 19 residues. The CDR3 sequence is CASSGASGGNLRSTDTQYF. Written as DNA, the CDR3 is TGTGCCAGCAGTGGGGCTAGCGGGGGGAACCTACGCTCCACAGATACGCAGTATTTT.

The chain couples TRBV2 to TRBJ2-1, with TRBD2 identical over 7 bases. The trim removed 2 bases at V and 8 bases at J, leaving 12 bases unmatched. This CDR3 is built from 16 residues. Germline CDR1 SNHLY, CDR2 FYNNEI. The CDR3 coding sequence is TGTGCCAGCAGTGAACCAAGCGGGATAAAACGGTATGAGCAGTTCTTC. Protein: CASSEPSGIKRYEQFF.

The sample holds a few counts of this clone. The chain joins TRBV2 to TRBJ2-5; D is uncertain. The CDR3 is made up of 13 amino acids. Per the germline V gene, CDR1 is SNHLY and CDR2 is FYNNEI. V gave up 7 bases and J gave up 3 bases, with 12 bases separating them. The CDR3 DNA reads TGTGCCAGCAATGGATTCGAGGAAGAGACCCAGTACTTC. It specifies CASNGFEEETQYF. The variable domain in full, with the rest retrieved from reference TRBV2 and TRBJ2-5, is EPEVTQTPSHQVTQMGQEVILRCVPISNHLYFYWYRQILGQKVEFLVSFYNNEISEKSEIFDDQFSVERPDGSNFTLKIRSTKLEDSAMYFCASNGFEEETQYFGPGTRLLVL.

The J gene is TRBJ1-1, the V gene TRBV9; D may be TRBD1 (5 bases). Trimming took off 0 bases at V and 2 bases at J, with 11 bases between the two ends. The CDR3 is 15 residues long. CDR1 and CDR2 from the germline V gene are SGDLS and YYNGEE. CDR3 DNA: TGTGCCAGCAGCGTAGGGGGCCGAGGAAACACTGAAGCTTTCTTT. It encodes CASSVGGRGNTEAFF. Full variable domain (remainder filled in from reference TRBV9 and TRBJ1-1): DSGVTQTPKHLITATGQRVTLRCSPRSGDLSVYWYQQSLDQGLQFLIQYYNGEERAKGNILERFSAQQFPDLHSELNLSSLELGDSALYFCASSVGGRGNTEAFFGQGTRLTVV.

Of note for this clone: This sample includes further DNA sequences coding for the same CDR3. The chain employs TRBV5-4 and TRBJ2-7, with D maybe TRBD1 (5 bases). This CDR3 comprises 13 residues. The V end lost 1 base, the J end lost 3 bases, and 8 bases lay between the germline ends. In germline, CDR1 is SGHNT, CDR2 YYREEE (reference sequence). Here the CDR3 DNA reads TGTGCCAGCAGCTTGTGGGGCGGCTACGAGCAGTACTTC. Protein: CASSLWGGYEQYF.